This TCR beta chain was identified in a study of blood T cell repertoires in COVID-19. Overall study: The samples span acute and convalescent COVID-19 from the United States, Italy and Spain.

Germline loops: CDR1 SNHLY, CDR2 FYNNEI. V was trimmed by 7 bases and J by 3 bases, leaving 15 bases between them. This CDR3 region has 14 residues. Libraries were prepared by immunoSEQ multiplex PCR; TCRdb keeps only in-frame clonotypes and omits some of them. The sample includes tens of thousands of clones, more than 80% seen only once; the top ten take 9% to 10%. The receptor was isolated from a man aged 55-75 years in a cohort sampled during active COVID-19. The sample was peripheral blood. The rearrangement links TRBV2 to TRBJ1-2; TRBD1 might be the D (6 bases). In DNA form, the CDR3 reads TGTGCCAGCAACAACAGGGTCACGGACTATGGCTACACCTTC. It translates to CASNNRVTDYGYTF.